This record concerns one T cell receptor (beta chain) sequence. The data stem from a study of T cell changes during pregnancy in multiple sclerosis. This CDR3 contains 15 residues. Trimming cost V 5 bases and J 0 bases; bases outside gene matches: 7. CDR1 and CDR2 (germline): SEHNR, FQNEAQ (reference sequence). The protocol was immunoSEQ multiplex PCR, while the TCRdb copy is restricted to in-frame clones and leaves out a portion. Of about 98,000 clones in the sample, about 91% are singletons; the top ten hold 2% to 3%. The chain couples TRBV7-9 to TRBJ2-7; TRBD2 matches at 7 bases. The specimen was peripheral blood, collected after pregnancy. The TCR originated in a female donor in good health, enrolled as a control in a pregnancy study. In DNA, the CDR3 is TGTGCCAGCAGCGGAAGCGGGGTCCCCTCCTACGAGCAGTACTTC. Protein sequence: CASSGSGVPSYEQYF. Filled out from reference TRBV7-9 and TRBJ2-7, the complete variable domain reads DTGVSQNPRHKITKRGQNVTFRCDPISEHNRLYWYRQTLGQGPEFLTYFQNEAQLEKSRLLSDRFSAERPKGSFSTLEIQRTEQGDSAMYLCASSGSGVPSYEQYFGPGTRLTVT.